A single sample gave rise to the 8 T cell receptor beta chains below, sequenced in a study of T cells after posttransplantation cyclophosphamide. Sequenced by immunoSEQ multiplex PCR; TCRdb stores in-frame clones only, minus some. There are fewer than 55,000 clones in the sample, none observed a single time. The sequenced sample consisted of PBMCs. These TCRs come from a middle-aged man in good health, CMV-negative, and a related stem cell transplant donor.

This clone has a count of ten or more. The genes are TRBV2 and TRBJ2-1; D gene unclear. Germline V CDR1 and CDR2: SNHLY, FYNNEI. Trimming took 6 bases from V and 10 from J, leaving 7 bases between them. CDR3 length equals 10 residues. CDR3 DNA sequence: TGTGCCAGCAGCAATTCAGAGCAGTTCTTC. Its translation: CASSNSEQFF.

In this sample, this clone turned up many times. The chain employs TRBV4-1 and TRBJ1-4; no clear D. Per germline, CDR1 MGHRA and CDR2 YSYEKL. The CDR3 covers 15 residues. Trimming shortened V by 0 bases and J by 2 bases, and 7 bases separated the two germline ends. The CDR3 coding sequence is TGCGCCAGCAGCCAAGATGGACTGACTAATGAAAAACTGTTTTTT. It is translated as CASSQDGLTNEKLFF.

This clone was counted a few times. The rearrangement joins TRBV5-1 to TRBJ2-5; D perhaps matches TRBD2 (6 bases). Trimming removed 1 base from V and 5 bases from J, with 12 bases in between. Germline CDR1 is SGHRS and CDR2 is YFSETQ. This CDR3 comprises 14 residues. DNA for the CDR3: TGCGCCAGCAGCTTGTATTCGGGGGTTGAGACCCAGTACTTC. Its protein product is CASSLYSGVETQYF.

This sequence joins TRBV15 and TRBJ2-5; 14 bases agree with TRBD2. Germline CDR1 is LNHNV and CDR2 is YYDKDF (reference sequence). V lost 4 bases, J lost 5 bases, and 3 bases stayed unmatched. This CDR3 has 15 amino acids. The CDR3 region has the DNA TGTGCCACCAGCACCGGACTAGCGGGGGGTGAGACCCAGTACTTC. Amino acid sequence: CATSTGLAGGETQYF.

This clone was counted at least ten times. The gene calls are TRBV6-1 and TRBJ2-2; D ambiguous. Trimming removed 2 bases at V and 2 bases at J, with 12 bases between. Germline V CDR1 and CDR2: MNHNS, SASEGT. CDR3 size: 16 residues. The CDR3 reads CASSEIQPRNTGELFF. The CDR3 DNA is TGTGCCAGCAGTGAAATTCAACCCAGAAACACCGGGGAGCTGTTTTTT.

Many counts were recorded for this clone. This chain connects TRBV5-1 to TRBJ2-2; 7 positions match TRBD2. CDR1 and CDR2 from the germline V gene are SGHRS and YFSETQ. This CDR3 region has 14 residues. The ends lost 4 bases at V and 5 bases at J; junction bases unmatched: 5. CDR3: CASSELAVTGELFF. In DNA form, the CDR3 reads TGCGCCAGCAGCGAGCTAGCGGTTACCGGGGAGCTGTTTTTT.

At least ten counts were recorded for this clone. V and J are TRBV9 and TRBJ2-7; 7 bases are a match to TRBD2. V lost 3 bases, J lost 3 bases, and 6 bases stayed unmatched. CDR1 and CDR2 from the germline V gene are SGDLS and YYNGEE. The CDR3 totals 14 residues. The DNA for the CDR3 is TGTGCCAGCAGCGAGTCGGGGGGAGACTACGAGCAGTACTTC. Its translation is CASSESGGDYEQYF.

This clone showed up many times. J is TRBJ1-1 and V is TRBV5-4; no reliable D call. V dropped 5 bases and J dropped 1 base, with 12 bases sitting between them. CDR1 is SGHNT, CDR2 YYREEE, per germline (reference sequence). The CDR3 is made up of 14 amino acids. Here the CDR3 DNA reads TGTGCCAGCAGTATCGCCCTAGGGAACACTGAAGCTTTCTTT. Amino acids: CASSIALGNTEAFF.